The 8 T cell receptor beta chains given below trace back to one sample, sequenced in a study of metastatic and nonmetastatic thyroid tumors. Not a single patient had been given any form of treatment at any point before undergoing thyroid surgery. TCRdb re-called the PCR reads with MiXCR. The sample contains 25,000 to 35,000 clones, roughly 17% of which appear only once. The material sequenced was blood. These receptors came from a female donor with papillary thyroid cancer or a benign thyroid nodule (not recorded which). Some clones in this sample may be carry-over from other donors' samples.

This clone came up many times. This chain joins TRBV19 and TRBJ1-1; possible D gene TRBD1, 6 bases. Deletions cut 3 bases from V and 2 bases from J, with 16 bases between. Germline V gene lookup returns CDR1 LNHDA and CDR2 SQIVND (reference sequence). The CDR3 extends over 16 amino acids. Here the CDR3 DNA reads TGTGCCAGTAGTATTAACGGAGGGGGTGTTAACACTGAAGCTTTCTTT. It encodes CASSINGGGVNTEAFF. The variable domain in full, completed from reference TRBV19 and TRBJ1-1, reads DGGITQSPKYLFRKEGQNVTLSCEQNLNHDAMYWYRQDPGQGLRLIYYSQIVNDFQKGDIAEGYSVSREKKESFPLTVTSAQKNPTAFYLCASSINGGGVNTEAFFGQGTRLTVV.

This clone ranks as medium-sized. The chain joins TRBV28 to TRBJ2-7, with 11 bases aligning to TRBD1. V shed 5 bases and J 6 bases; nucleotides not matched to a gene: 6. In germline, CDR1 is MDHEN, CDR2 SYDVKM. The CDR3 loop spans 14 amino acids. CDR3 amino acids: CASSPGTGGVEQYF. CDR3 DNA: TGTGCCAGCAGTCCCGGGACAGGGGGAGTCGAGCAGTACTTC.

The table lists this clone with a few counts. This may be a read error: a much more frequent sequence differs by one nucleotide. This sequence joins TRBV10-3 and TRBJ2-3; 12 positions agree with TRBD1. Germline V CDR1 and CDR2: ENHRY, SYGVKD. V shed 6 bases, J shed 0 bases, and the junction held 16 bases outside the gene matches. The CDR3 spans 20 residues. This chain's CDR3 is CAIRSGTGGGHTSSTDTQYF. The CDR3 bases are TGTGCCATCAGATCCGGGACAGGGGGCGGGCACACCTCTAGCACAGATACGCAGTATTTT.

J is TRBJ1-4 and V is TRBV12-3 or TRBV12-4; TRBD1 matches 7 bases. V was pared by 6 bases and J by 7 bases, with 8 bases of the junction left unmatched. CDR3 length: 14 residues. CDR3 nucleotide sequence: TGTGCCAGCAGGACGACAGGGAGGGCTGAAAAACTGTTTTTT. Its translation: CASRTTGRAEKLFF.

This clone was seen a handful of times. The rearrangement links TRBV6-2 or TRBV6-3 to TRBJ1-2, with TRBD1 matching 12 bases. Germline V lookup: CDR1 MNHEY, CDR2 SVGEGT. CDR3 size: 15 residues. With 7 bases clipped from V and 2 bases from J, the junction kept 5 bases outside the gene matches. As DNA, the CDR3 is TGTGCCAGCATTTGGGACAGGGGGCGAAACTATGGCTACACCTTC. This sequence encodes CASIWDRGRNYGYTF.

This clone was seen repeatedly, ten times or more. The chain has TRBV30 and TRBJ1-6; D unresolved. Germline loops: CDR1 GTSNPN, CDR2 SVGIG (reference sequence). The germline V and J ends were trimmed by 5 bases and 4 bases, with 12 bases remaining between them. CDR3 length equals 14 residues. In nucleotides, the CDR3 is TGTGCCTGGCAACCCGGGTCATATAATTCACCCCTCCACTTT. As protein: CAWQPGSYNSPLHF.

This clone has just a few counts. The chain uses TRBV19 and TRBJ2-5; D is possibly TRBD2 (6 bases). The CDR3 length is 16 residues. CDR1 and CDR2 from the germline V gene are LNHDA and SQIVND (reference sequence). V lost 2 bases, J lost 0 bases, and 13 bases lay in between. For the CDR3, the DNA is TGTGCCAGTAGTATATCCGTCGGGAGATACCAAGAGACCCAGTACTTC. The encoded protein is CASSISVGRYQETQYF.

There are many counts of this clone. This rearrangement joins TRBV7-8 to TRBJ1-3; weak D call: TRBD1 (5 bases). The CDR3 is 17 amino acids. Deletions cut 3 bases from V and 0 bases from J, with 15 bases between. Per the germline V gene, CDR1 is SGHVS and CDR2 is FQNEAQ. As DNA, the CDR3 is TGTGCCAGCAGCTTGTCCGGGACCGTTCTCTCTGGAAACACCATATATTTT. Its translation is CASSLSGTVLSGNTIYF. The full variable domain, with the rest looked up from reference TRBV7-8 and TRBJ1-3, is GAGVSQSPRYKVAKRGQDVALRCDPISGHVSLFWYQQALGQGPEFLTYFQNEAQLDKSGLPSDRFFAERPEGSVSTLKIQRTQQEDSAVYLCASSLSGTVLSGNTIYFGEGSWLTVV.